The 32 T cell receptor beta chains reported below all come from one sample, sequenced in a study of blood T cell repertoires in COVID-19. The method was immunoSEQ multiplex PCR; TCRdb's version includes in-frame clones alone and lacks a portion of them. The sample gives 93,000 or so clones, under 90% of which show up once; about an eighth is in the top ten. Input material: peripheral blood. These receptors all stem from a human donor in a cohort sampled during active or convalescent COVID-19.

The chain is built from TRBV7-3 and TRBJ2-7; 10 positions match TRBD2. The CDR3 length is 14 residues. Germline V lookup: CDR1 SGHTA, CDR2 FQGTGA. Trimming at V came to 5 bases and at J to 0 bases, leaving 1 base not matched to a gene. The CDR3 loop is CASSRLAGSYEQYF. The CDR3 DNA reads TGTGCCAGCAGCCGACTAGCGGGCTCCTACGAGCAGTACTTC.

The V gene is TRBV6-1, the J gene TRBJ2-1; the D gene is possibly TRBD2 (6 bases). From germline, CDR1 is MNHNS and CDR2 SASEGT. The CDR3 length is 16 residues. V shed 4 bases and J shed 6 bases, with 19 bases lying between them. This CDR3 reads CASSVGAGRAPNEQFF. For the CDR3, the DNA is TGTGCCAGCAGTGTAGGGGCGGGGCGGGCCCCCAATGAGCAGTTCTTC.

The CDR3 DNA reads as TGCGCCAGCAGTGAGTTCCTCGGTGGGAGGCCTGATACGCAGTATTTT. The encoded protein is CASSEFLGGRPDTQYF. The chain has TRBV10-1 and TRBJ2-3, with a tentative D call TRBD2 (6 bases). Germline loops: CDR1 WNHNN, CDR2 SYGVQD (reference sequence). The CDR3 extends over 16 amino acids. V shed 1 base and J shed 6 bases, with 17 bases lying between them.

This chain links TRBV27 with TRBJ2-5; 13 bases fit TRBD2. This CDR3 spans 17 amino acids. V was pared by 4 bases and J by 0 bases, with 5 bases of the junction left unmatched. Germline V gene data show CDR1 as MNHEY and CDR2 as SMNVEV (reference sequence). The CDR3 spells CASSSWTSGSHQETQYF. CDR3 sequence (DNA): TGTGCCAGCAGTTCTTGGACTAGCGGGAGTCACCAAGAGACCCAGTACTTC.

The chain joins TRBV19 to TRBJ1-2, with D perhaps matching TRBD1 (6 bases). Between the trimmed V and J ends, which lost 0 bases and 1 base, there was a span of 12 bases. The length of the CDR3 is 16 residues. The germline V gene encodes CDR1 LNHDA and CDR2 SQIVND (reference sequence). This chain's CDR3 is CASSIDRGPSNYGYTF. CDR3 bases: TGTGCCAGTAGTATAGACAGGGGACCGAGTAACTATGGCTACACCTTC.

This chain uses TRBV6-5 with TRBJ1-5; no reliable D call. This CDR3 is built from 14 residues. Germline CDR1 reads MNHEY; CDR2 reads SVGAGI. The V end was cut by 6 bases, the J end by 0 bases, with 9 bases between. CDR3 in DNA: TGTGCCAGCAGCCGCGGTGGTAGCAATCAGCCCCAGCATTTT. Translation: CASSRGGSNQPQHF.

The sample holds a few counts of this clone. Other nucleotide sequences in the sample specify the same CDR3. The CDR3 bases are TGTGCCTGGGAACAGGGTTCAGGAAACACCATATATTTT. The encoded protein is CAWEQGSGNTIYF. The chain employs TRBV30 and TRBJ1-3, with a possible D match to TRBD1 (6 bases). The CDR3 runs to 13 residues. Deletions cut 5 bases from V and 4 bases from J, with 12 bases between. Germline CDR1 is GTSNPN and CDR2 is SVGIG (reference sequence).

The J gene is TRBJ1-2, the V gene TRBV19, with D uncertain. Germline V lookup: CDR1 LNHDA, CDR2 SQIVND (reference sequence). This CDR3 comprises 11 residues. V gave up 3 bases and J gave up 13 bases, with 12 bases separating them. The CDR3 loop is CASSIAARCTF. The CDR3 region has the DNA TGTGCCAGTAGTATCGCCGCCAGGTGCACCTTC.

This sequence joins TRBV19 and TRBJ1-3; 10 positions match TRBD1. Germline CDR1 is LNHDA and CDR2 is SQIVND (reference sequence). V was pared by 9 bases and J by 2 bases, with 4 bases of the junction left unmatched. This CDR3 is 14 amino acids long. The CDR3: CASRQGATGNTIYF. CDR3 coding DNA: TGTGCCAGCAGACAGGGGGCAACTGGAAACACCATATATTTT.

This clone has more than one count but fewer than ten. V is TRBV4-1 and J is TRBJ2-7, with D possibly matching TRBD2 (7 bases). Trimming shortened V by 3 bases and J by 5 bases, and 20 bases separated the two germline ends. Germline loops: CDR1 MGHRA, CDR2 YSYEKL. CDR3 length equals 16 residues. The CDR3 coding sequence is TGCGCCAGCAGCCAGAACCGAGGGGGGGCGACGAACGAGCAGTACTTC. Translation gives CASSQNRGGATNEQYF.

V and J are TRBV5-6 and TRBJ2-7; D may be TRBD1 (6 bases). V was pared by 1 base and J by 5 bases, with 22 bases between. Germline-derived CDR1 and CDR2 are SGHDT and YYEEEE. CDR3 size: 17 residues. CDR3 loop: CASSLRGFQGNVHEQYF. DNA for the CDR3: TGTGCCAGCAGCTTGCGTGGTTTCCAGGGGAACGTCCACGAGCAGTACTTC.

The chain recombines TRBV7-9 with TRBJ1-1; D call uncertain. Trimming left V 1 base short and J 1 base short, with 4 bases between. The CDR3 covers 13 residues. Germline V gives CDR1 SEHNR, CDR2 FQNEAQ (reference sequence). The CDR3 reads CASSLVQNTEAFF. For the CDR3, the DNA is TGTGCCAGCAGCTTAGTACAGAACACTGAAGCTTTCTTT.

The V and J genes are TRBV11-3 and TRBJ1-6; D gene ambiguous. The V end lost 1 base, the J end lost 11 bases, and 9 bases lay between the germline ends. This CDR3 spans 13 amino acids. Looked up from germline, CDR1 is SGHNT and CDR2 is YENEEA. CDR3 coding DNA: TGTGCCAGCAGCTTAGTGAGGGAGGCACCCCTCCACTTT. It encodes CASSLVREAPLHF.

The chain recombines TRBV4-3 with TRBJ1-1; 11 positions match TRBD1. From germline, CDR1 is LGHNA and CDR2 YSLEER. There are 15 residues in the CDR3. Trimming cost V 3 bases and J 6 bases; bases outside gene matches: 6. CDR3 protein: CASSHGTGGRAEAFF. The CDR3 DNA follows: TGCGCCAGCAGCCATGGGACAGGGGGAAGGGCTGAAGCTTTCTTT.

The chain is built from TRBV4-1 and TRBJ2-1; D is unresolved. The CDR3 is made up of 12 amino acids. The germline gives CDR1 MGHRA, CDR2 YSYEKL. V gave up 4 bases and J gave up 7 bases, with 8 bases separating them. CDR3 coding DNA: TGCGCCAGCAGCCGCCGGAGTAATGAGCAGTTCTTC. It specifies CASSRRSNEQFF.

The V gene is TRBV2, the J gene TRBJ2-1; 7 positions match TRBD2. The CDR3 covers 14 residues. The V gene end was trimmed by 1 base and the J gene end by 8 bases; junction bases not matched to a gene: 5. Germline CDR1 reads SNHLY; CDR2 reads FYNNEI. The CDR3: CASSEGPAGHEQFF. The CDR3 DNA is TGTGCCAGCAGTGAAGGGCCAGCGGGGCATGAGCAGTTCTTC.

The genes are TRBV4-2 and TRBJ2-4; 16 bases agree with TRBD2. Germline V gene lookup returns CDR1 LGHNA and CDR2 YNFKEQ. This CDR3 contains 19 residues. V lost 3 bases and J lost 3; bases outside the gene matches: 8. DNA of the CDR3: TGTGCCAGCAGCCAGGCCGGGACTAGCGGGGGGGTGGGCAAAAACATTCAGTACTTC. This codes for CASSQAGTSGGVGKNIQYF.

A few counts support this clone. The J gene is TRBJ2-5, the V gene TRBV7-3; D might be TRBD1 (6 bases). Trimming took off 5 bases at V and 3 bases at J, with 13 bases between the two ends. CDR1 is SGHTA and CDR2 is FQGTGA in the germline V gene. The CDR3 loop spans 14 amino acids. CDR3 sequence: CASSPGTSKETQYF. Written as DNA, the CDR3 is TGTGCCAGCAGCCCCGGGACATCAAAAGAGACCCAGTACTTC.

The chain employs TRBV9 and TRBJ1-2, with D hard to call. Trimming stripped 6 bases from V and 4 bases from J, with 13 bases between. Germline V lookup: CDR1 SGDLS, CDR2 YYNGEE. The CDR3 consists of 13 residues. Here the CDR3 DNA reads TGTGCCAGCACCGAAGACGGAGTCTATGGCTACACCTTC. Protein: CASTEDGVYGYTF. Full variable domain (missing parts from reference TRBV9 and TRBJ1-2): DSGVTQTPKHLITATGQRVTLRCSPRSGDLSVYWYQQSLDQGLQFLIQYYNGEERAKGNILERFSAQQFPDLHSELNLSSLELGDSALYFCASTEDGVYGYTFGSGTRLTVV.

The rearrangement uses TRBV6-6 and TRBJ2-1, with 10 nucleotides matching TRBD1. CDR1 and CDR2 from the germline V gene are MNHNY and SVGAGI (reference sequence). V was clipped by 2 bases and J by 6 bases; unmatched bases: 1. This CDR3 is 14 amino acids long. The CDR3 region is CASSYGQGGNEQFF. In DNA form, the CDR3 reads TGTGCCAGCAGTTACGGACAGGGGGGCAATGAGCAGTTCTTC.

This clone was recorded once. V usage is TRBV7-9 and J usage is TRBJ2-5; TRBD1 agrees at 8 bases. Per the germline V gene, CDR1 is SEHNR and CDR2 is FQNEAQ (reference sequence). This CDR3 contains 16 residues. V gave up 5 bases and J gave up 5 bases; unmatched junction bases: 13. The CDR3: CASSTGQGLLTETQYF. As DNA, the CDR3 is TGTGCCAGCAGCACCGGACAGGGTTTGCTCACCGAGACCCAGTACTTC. The full variable domain, rest sourced from reference TRBV7-9 and TRBJ2-5, is DTGVSQNPRHKITKRGQNVTFRCDPISEHNRLYWYRQTLGQGPEFLTYFQNEAQLEKSRLLSDRFSAERPKGSFSTLEIQRTEQGDSAMYLCASSTGQGLLTETQYFGPGTRLLVL.

This chain joins TRBV11-3 and TRBJ2-3, with a tentative D call TRBD2 (5 bases). The V end was cut by 5 bases, the J end by 7 bases, with 13 bases between. The CDR3 runs to 13 residues. Germline V gene sequence: CDR1 SGHNT, CDR2 YENEEA. CDR3 sequence: CASSPLAGYTQYF. CDR3 sequence (DNA): TGTGCCAGCAGCCCCCTCGCGGGCTATACGCAGTATTTT.

The DNA for the CDR3 is TGCAGCGTTGCGACGGGAGTTGGGGCCAACGTCCTGACTTTC. This sequence encodes CSVATGVGANVLTF. The chain carries TRBV29-1 and TRBJ2-6; a weak D match, TRBD2 (6 bases). V was pared by 4 bases and J by 3 bases, with 10 bases between. Germline CDR1 SQVTM, CDR2 ANQGSEA. The CDR3 has 14 amino acids.

This clone was detected once. The CDR3 DNA follows: TGCGCCAGCAGCTCCGGACAGCCAACTAATGAAAAACTGTTTTTT. As protein: CASSSGQPTNEKLFF. This chain joins TRBV5-1 and TRBJ1-4; weak D call: TRBD1 (6 bases). There are 15 residues in the CDR3. V gave up 3 bases and J gave up 0 bases, with 9 bases separating them. Germline V CDR1 and CDR2: SGHRS, YFSETQ.

This clone has a handful of counts. The chain carries TRBV7-9 and TRBJ1-2; possible D gene TRBD1, 5 bases. The V end lost 5 bases, the J end lost 4 bases, and 11 bases lay between the germline ends. This CDR3 is built from 13 residues. The germline V gene has CDR1 SEHNR and CDR2 FQNEAQ (reference sequence). The CDR3 DNA reads as TGTGCCAGCAGCCGCCCGGGGGTCTATGGCTACACCTTC. Its protein product is CASSRPGVYGYTF.

The chain uses TRBV30 and TRBJ1-3; D unclear. Germline V CDR1 and CDR2: GTSNPN, SVGIG (reference sequence). This CDR3 comprises 14 residues. V was clipped by 3 bases and J by 0 bases, with 9 bases between them. The CDR3 DNA is TGTGCCTGGAGCGGCGGAGGCTCTGGAAACACCATATATTTT. Its protein product is CAWSGGGSGNTIYF.

The rearrangement links TRBV10-3 to TRBJ1-5; D is undetermined. Looked up from germline, CDR1 is ENHRY and CDR2 is SYGVKD. The CDR3 totals 16 residues. Trimming cost V 0 bases and J 5 bases, with 14 bases left between them. In DNA form, the CDR3 reads TGTGCCATCAGTGAGTCGATCCAGGTAGGCCATCAGCCCCAGCATTTT. Its translation: CAISESIQVGHQPQHF.

The chain recombines TRBV28 with TRBJ1-5; 7 positions match TRBD1. Trimming at V came to 6 bases and at J to 4 bases, leaving 12 bases not matched to a gene. The CDR3 runs 16 residues. In germline, CDR1 is MDHEN, CDR2 SYDVKM. CDR3 amino acids: CASRRETDRENQPQHF. Here the CDR3 DNA reads TGTGCCAGCAGACGGGAAACAGACAGGGAGAATCAGCCCCAGCATTTT.

The V gene is TRBV12-3 or TRBV12-4, the J gene TRBJ2-3; TRBD2 agrees at 11 bases. The CDR3 covers 13 residues. The V gene end was trimmed by 10 bases and the J gene end by 3 bases; junction bases not matched to a gene: 3. CDR3 residues: CANRLAGTDTQYF. The CDR3 DNA sequence: TGTGCCAACCGACTAGCGGGGACAGATACGCAGTATTTT.

The chain carries TRBV5-5 and TRBJ2-3, with D unresolved. With 0 bases removed from V and 1 base from J, the gap between germline ends came to 6 bases. This CDR3 comprises 14 residues. In germline, CDR1 is SGHKS, CDR2 YYEKEE (reference sequence). The CDR3 loop is CASSLDAGTDTQYF. The CDR3 nucleotides are TGTGCCAGCAGCTTGGATGCGGGCACAGATACGCAGTATTTT.

The chain uses TRBV11-2 and TRBJ1-1; tentative D call: TRBD1 (6 bases). V was cut by 5 bases and J by 1 base, with 11 bases left in between. This CDR3 contains 14 residues. The V gene's germline CDR1 is SGHAT and CDR2 FQNNGV. The CDR3 region is CASSTGTTNTEAFF. In DNA, the CDR3 is TGTGCCAGCAGCACCGGGACAACGAACACTGAAGCTTTCTTT.

The chain has TRBV18 and TRBJ2-5, with 8 bases lining up with TRBD2. This CDR3 has 15 amino acids. Germline-derived CDR1 and CDR2 are KGHSH and LQKENI. V gave up 0 bases and J gave up 5 bases; unmatched junction bases: 5. The CDR3 here is CASSPPISGVETQYF. CDR3 coding DNA: TGTGCCAGCTCACCACCTATTAGCGGGGTGGAGACCCAGTACTTC.